This TCR beta chain comes out of a study of blood T cell repertoires in COVID-19. The assay was immunoSEQ multiplex PCR, and TCRdb's table has in-frame clones only and misses some. The profile shows some 180,000 clones, over 80% of them singletons. Trimming cost V 1 base and J 5 bases; bases outside gene matches: 17. This CDR3 is built from 20 residues. Germline CDR1 MGHRA, CDR2 YSYEKL. The chain employs TRBV4-1 and TRBJ2-5, with TRBD2 identical over 12 bases. The sequence was collected from an elderly woman with COVID-19, enrolled during active disease. Sequencing was performed on peripheral blood. The CDR3 DNA sequence: TGCGCCAGCAGCCAAGGAGCGACTAGCGGGAGTATGGGGCGTCAGGAGACCCAGTACTTC. It specifies CASSQGATSGSMGRQETQYF.